What follows are 24 T cell receptor beta chains derived from one specimen sequenced in a study of glioma-infiltrating T cells after dendritic cell vaccination. Time point denoted: after dendritic cell vaccination, including at tumor progression/relapse. Repertoires were generated with immunoSEQ multiplex PCR, while TCRdb's copy carries only in-frame clones and drops some. The sample comprises roughly 62,000 clones, about four fifths of which are singletons, and around 16% rests with the top ten. Sequenced here: blood, sampled after dendritic cell vaccination. The source is a human donor with glioblastoma.

The V call is TRBV6-1, the J call TRBJ2-3; D perhaps matches TRBD2 (5 bases). V was clipped by 1 base and J by 2 bases, with 10 bases between them. The V gene's germline CDR1 is MNHNS and CDR2 SASEGT. The CDR3 covers 15 residues. CDR3 sequence (DNA): TGTGCCAGCAGTGAAGGGTGGGAGTCCACAGATACGCAGTATTTT. It specifies CASSEGWESTDTQYF.

The V gene is TRBV11-2, the J gene TRBJ1-2, with 7 bases fitting TRBD1. Germline V CDR1 and CDR2: SGHAT, FQNNGV. The CDR3 spans 14 residues. V trimming: 3 bases; J trimming: 3 bases; junction bases outside the gene matches: 4. The CDR3 region is CASSFRGQDYGYTF. CDR3 DNA sequence: TGTGCCAGCAGCTTCCGAGGACAGGACTATGGCTACACCTTC.

The rearrangement links TRBV30 to TRBJ1-1, with D possibly being TRBD1 (6 bases). The CDR3 is 14 residues long. Germline lookup yields CDR1 GTSNPN and CDR2 SVGIG (reference sequence). V dropped 2 bases and J dropped 4 bases, with 14 bases sitting between them. CDR3 region: CAWSPPGGATEAFF. CDR3 sequence (DNA): TGTGCCTGGAGTCCCCCCGGGGGGGCCACTGAAGCTTTCTTT.

The chain combines TRBV5-6 with TRBJ1-1; TRBD1 is a possible D gene (6 bases). V shed 5 bases and J shed 1 base, with 15 bases lying between them. CDR1 SGHDT and CDR2 YYEEEE come from the germline V gene. The CDR3 spans 15 residues. Here the CDR3 reads CASRPIRDTNTEAFF. The CDR3, as DNA: TGTGCCAGCAGGCCCATCCGGGACACGAACACTGAAGCTTTCTTT.

This chain uses TRBV1 with TRBJ1-1. TRBV1 is recorded as a pseudogene. The CDR3 is 14 residues long. Here the CDR3 DNA reads TGCACCAGCGCACGCGGCAGCCAGAACACTGAAGCTTTCTTT. It codes for CTSARGSQNTEAFF.

This chain joins TRBV4-1 and TRBJ2-3; D call uncertain. The germline gives CDR1 MGHRA, CDR2 YSYEKL. V lost 0 bases and J lost 5, with 6 bases in between. This CDR3 is built from 13 residues. The DNA for the CDR3 is TGCGCCAGCAGCCAAGATCCGGGAGATACGCAGTATTTT. Translated, it gives CASSQDPGDTQYF.

The chain employs TRBV29-1 and TRBJ1-3; tentative D call: TRBD1 (6 bases). V lost 5 bases, J lost 2 bases, and 10 bases lay in between. CDR1 and CDR2 from the germline V gene are SQVTM and ANQGSEA. The CDR3 runs 13 residues. This CDR3 is CSVIHRAGNTIYF. CDR3 nucleotide sequence: TGCAGCGTTATTCACAGGGCTGGAAACACCATATATTTT.

V is TRBV30 and J is TRBJ1-1; 8 nucleotides agree with TRBD1. The CDR3 is made up of 12 amino acids. Germline CDR1 GTSNPN, CDR2 SVGIG (reference sequence). V shed 4 bases, J shed 4 bases, and the junction held 2 bases outside the gene matches. The CDR3 DNA reads as TGTGCCTGGACAGGGGGCTTCACTGAAGCTTTCTTT. This translates into CAWTGGFTEAFF.

The chain carries TRBV11-3 and TRBJ1-4; D is unresolved. The germline V gene encodes CDR1 SGHNT and CDR2 YENEEA. V was trimmed by 5 bases and J by 4 bases, leaving 17 bases between them. This CDR3 is built from 16 residues. The CDR3 spells CASSPRRGLGNEKLFF. The CDR3, as DNA: TGTGCCAGCAGCCCCCGGAGAGGGCTCGGTAATGAAAAACTGTTTTTT.

The chain couples TRBV2 to TRBJ2-5; 11 bases match TRBD1. CDR1 is SNHLY and CDR2 is FYNNEI in the germline V gene. V shed 6 bases and J 6 bases; nucleotides not matched to a gene: 6. CDR3 length equals 14 residues. DNA for the CDR3: TGTGCCAGCAGGGGGACAGGGGGGGCGAAGACCCAGTACTTC. This translates into CASRGTGGAKTQYF. Combining the CDR3 with reference TRBV2 and TRBJ2-5 gives the whole variable domain EPEVTQTPSHQVTQMGQEVILRCVPISNHLYFYWYRQILGQKVEFLVSFYNNEISEKSEIFDDQFSVERPDGSNFTLKIRSTKLEDSAMYFCASRGTGGAKTQYFGPGTRLLVL.

The V and J genes are TRBV4-3 and TRBJ2-2; no reliable D call. Trimming removed 0 bases at V and 0 bases at J, with 17 bases between. The CDR3 sequence is 19 residues long. Germline V lookup: CDR1 LGHNA, CDR2 YSLEER. CDR3 loop: CASSQDPTAGRTNTGELFF. The CDR3 DNA reads TGCGCCAGCAGCCAAGATCCCACGGCAGGCAGAACGAACACCGGGGAGCTGTTTTTT.

This clone was observed a few times. The gene calls are TRBV25-1 and TRBJ1-6; 9 bases map to TRBD1. Unmatched junction bases numbered 8, after V lost 8 bases and J lost 9 bases. CDR1 and CDR2 (germline): MGHDK, SYGVNS. This CDR3 is built from 14 residues. The CDR3 DNA reads as TGTGCCAGCTCCTGGGACAGGGACAGTTCACCCCTCCACTTT. Its protein is CASSWDRDSSPLHF.

The rearrangement uses TRBV11-2 and TRBJ1-6; TRBD1 might be the D (5 bases). CDR3 length: 14 amino acids. Trimming removed 5 bases at V and 7 bases at J, with 12 bases between. Germline-derived CDR1 and CDR2 are SGHAT and FQNNGV. CDR3 coding DNA: TGTGCCAGCAGCACCACCCACAGGAATTCACCCCTCCACTTT. Translation: CASSTTHRNSPLHF.

The chain has TRBV7-8 and TRBJ2-4; 14 bases fit TRBD2. The CDR3 is 18 residues long. After removal of 4 bases from V and 0 bases from J, the junction contained 5 bases not matched to a gene. Germline V CDR1 and CDR2: SGHVS, FQNEAQ. CDR3: CASSSPGLAGVAKNIQYF. The CDR3 nucleotides are TGTGCCAGCAGCTCTCCGGGACTAGCGGGGGTAGCCAAAAACATTCAGTACTTC.

The J gene is TRBJ2-7, the V gene TRBV7-6; 9 nucleotides match TRBD1. After removal of 1 base from V and 2 bases from J, the junction contained 3 bases not matched to a gene. CDR1 SGHVS and CDR2 FNYEAQ come from the germline V gene. This CDR3 region has 15 residues. The CDR3 DNA reads TGTGCCAGCAGCTTAGAGAGGACAGGGGCCTACGAGCAGTACTTC. Translating it yields CASSLERTGAYEQYF.

This clone was seen a few times. The rearrangement uses TRBV5-1 and TRBJ2-1, with TRBD2 matching over 8 bases. V was clipped by 0 bases and J by 9 bases; unmatched bases: 11. This CDR3 is 16 amino acids long. The V gene's germline CDR1 is SGHRS and CDR2 YFSETQ. CDR3 coding DNA: TGCGCCAGCAGCTTGGCCACGGGGGGGCCTTCCAGTGAGCAGTTCTTC. Translated: CASSLATGGPSSEQFF.

This clone was counted a single time. The rearrangement joins TRBV19 to TRBJ1-5; 11 bases align to TRBD1. J was trimmed by 7 bases and V by 6 bases; bases with no gene match: 8. This CDR3 region has 15 residues. Looked up from germline, CDR1 is LNHDA and CDR2 is SQIVND (reference sequence). DNA of the CDR3: TGTGCCAGTAGCGGGGGAGGGGACAGGGGGCAGCCCCAGCATTTT. Residues: CASSGGGDRGQPQHF.

The rearrangement uses TRBV2 and TRBJ1-2, with a tentative D call TRBD1 (5 bases). Trimming left V 2 bases short and J 8 bases short, with 27 bases between. Looked up from germline, CDR1 is SNHLY and CDR2 is FYNNEI. The CDR3 is 18 amino acids. The CDR3 protein is CASSESGIIRLPRWGYTF. The CDR3 bases are TGTGCCAGCAGTGAATCAGGGATCATAAGACTCCCAAGGTGGGGCTACACCTTC.

This clone was seen just once. DNA for the CDR3: TGTGCCAGCAGCACCGGGACAGGGGCCGCGGGCTACACCTTC. This gives the protein CASSTGTGAAGYTF. This chain links TRBV5-4 with TRBJ1-2, with 10 bases that match TRBD1. The CDR3 contains 14 residues. V was pared by 4 bases and J by 8 bases, with 8 bases of the junction left unmatched. The germline V gene has CDR1 SGHNT and CDR2 YYREEE (reference sequence). Variable domain in full (rest from reference TRBV5-4 and TRBJ1-2): ETGVTQSPTHLIKTRGQQVTLRCSSQSGHNTVSWYQQALGQGPQFIFQYYREEENGRGNFPPRFSGLQFPNYSSELNVNALELDDSALYLCASSTGTGAAGYTFGSGTRLTVV.

This rearrangement joins TRBV5-1 to TRBJ2-3; D gene ambiguous. The germline V gene encodes CDR1 SGHRS and CDR2 YFSETQ. V was shortened by 4 bases and J by 5 bases, with 14 bases between the two germline ends. CDR3 length: 14 amino acids. The CDR3 region has the DNA TGCGCCAGCAGCGAGAGTTGGGCTGAAGATACGCAGTATTTT. Its translation is CASSESWAEDTQYF.

The rearrangement joins TRBV30 to TRBJ2-3; TRBD2 aligns across 8 bases. The V and J ends lost 4 bases and 3 bases, in that order; junction bases with no gene match: 18. Looked up from germline, CDR1 is GTSNPN and CDR2 is SVGIG (reference sequence). The CDR3 loop spans 18 amino acids. CDR3 residues: CAWNGPVPGAGVTDTQYF. The CDR3 DNA sequence: TGTGCCTGGAACGGCCCTGTACCGGGAGCGGGGGTGACAGATACGCAGTATTTT.

The J gene is TRBJ1-4, the V gene TRBV11-2; 11 bases map to TRBD1. Germline V gene lookup returns CDR1 SGHAT and CDR2 FQNNGV. This CDR3 contains 16 residues. J gave up 2 bases and V 5 bases, and 4 bases lay outside the gene matches. The CDR3 here is CASSRGQGGTNEKLFF. CDR3 coding DNA: TGTGCCAGCAGCAGGGGACAGGGGGGCACTAATGAAAAACTGTTTTTT.

The V gene is TRBV4-1, the J gene TRBJ2-5, with D perhaps TRBD2 (5 bases). The J call is doubtful: the DNA matches TRBJ2-7 better. This CDR3 region has 13 residues. The germline V gene has CDR1 MGHRA and CDR2 YSYEKL. The CDR3 is CASSQVRGYEQYF. Written as DNA, the CDR3 is TGCGCCAGCAGCCAAGTCCGGGGATACGAGCAGTACTTC.

The chain uses TRBV10-2 and TRBJ1-1; 12 bases align to TRBD1. Germline V gene lookup returns CDR1 WSHSY and CDR2 SAAADI. This CDR3 is 13 amino acids long. V trimming: 10 bases; J trimming: 6 bases; junction bases outside the gene matches: 6. CDR3 residues: CATSGQGAPEAFF. In DNA form, the CDR3 reads TGCGCCACCTCGGGACAGGGGGCTCCTGAAGCTTTCTTT.